This TCR beta chain was found in a study of blood T cell repertoires in COVID-19. On the study more broadly: Both acute and convalescent COVID-19 samples were obtained from the United States, Italy and Spain. The analysed material was cDNA or gDNA that came from T cells, B-cell-depleted T cells, or PBMCs.

The CDR3 contains 15 residues. Trimming removed 5 bases from V and 9 bases from J, with 20 bases in between. Per the germline V gene, CDR1 is SGHTA and CDR2 is FQGTGA. Original data processing: Estimated nucleated cell counts came from reference gene primer amplification. The table came from immunoSEQ multiplex PCR; TCRdb's copy has only in-frame clones and leaves some out. V and J calls and clone size are copied from that table; D and trimming were computed from the DNA. The sample contains around 200,000 clones, 75% to 90% of which appear only once. The gene calls are TRBV7-3 and TRBJ2-1, with D possibly being TRBD2 (6 bases). The source material was peripheral blood. The origin of this receptor is a woman in her thirties or forties with acute or convalescent COVID-19. The CDR3: CASSPQTAGIGEQFF. CDR3 nucleotide sequence: TGTGCCAGCAGCCCCCAGACGGCGGGGATCGGTGAGCAGTTCTTC.